The 3 T cell receptor beta chains in this list originate from one sample, sequenced in a study of blood T cell repertoires in COVID-19. Profiling relied on immunoSEQ multiplex PCR, and the TCRdb table lists in-frame clones only, not all of them. This sample has more than 110,000 clones, with more than 65% found just once. The sequenced material came from peripheral blood. Receptors originate from a man older than 75 with acute or convalescent COVID-19.

The sample holds one count of this clone. The chain uses TRBV28 and TRBJ2-7; 8 bases are shared with TRBD1. CDR1 and CDR2 (germline): MDHEN, SYDVKM. Trimming removed 6 bases from V and 4 bases from J; junction bases left unmatched: 2. This CDR3 spans 12 amino acids. CDR3 DNA: TGTGCCAGCAGGGACAGGGAGTACGAGCAGTACTTC. Translating it yields CASRDREYEQYF.

V usage is TRBV7-3 and J usage is TRBJ2-3; 7 nucleotides agree with TRBD2. Germline V CDR1 and CDR2: SGHTA, FQGTGA. This CDR3 has 14 amino acids. V shed 4 bases and J 2 bases; nucleotides not matched to a gene: 3. The CDR3 DNA follows: TGTGCCAGCAGCTCGGGGGGATACACAGATACGCAGTATTTT. This encodes CASSSGGYTDTQYF. The full variable domain, its missing parts supplied by reference TRBV7-3 and TRBJ2-3, is GAGVSQTPSNKVTEKGKYVELRCDPISGHTALYWYRQSLGQGPEFLIYFQGTGAADDSGLPNDRFFAVRPEGSVSTLKIQRTERGDSAVYLCASSSGGYTDTQYFGPGTRLTVL.

The chain carries TRBV19 and TRBJ2-1; 7 positions agree with TRBD1. The germline gives CDR1 LNHDA, CDR2 SQIVND (reference sequence). The CDR3 runs to 17 residues. V lost 5 bases, J lost 4 bases, and 14 bases stayed unmatched. The CDR3 DNA sequence: TGTGCCAGTAGTTTTGGGGGTGAGGGGGCTTCTTACAATGAGCAGTTCTTC. Its translation is CASSFGGEGASYNEQFF.